This T cell receptor (beta chain) emerged from a study of graft-versus-host responses after intestinal transplantation. At the level of the study: Transplants given to recipients were multivisceral, liver-intestinal, or isolated intestinal. Recipients were all induced with anti-thymocyte globulin, then given tacrolimus and steroids for about three years.

Assay: immunoSEQ multiplex PCR; the TCRdb copy retains only in-frame clones and omits some. In the table there are over 100,000 clones, roughly 95% of which are singletons. Comments on this clone: The antigen is unknown. At one end, the junction sequence differs from germline, possibly due to a read error.

Overall study results and limits: GvH clones were identified in recipient marrow, with some first appearing in ileum or blood.

There are 15 residues in the CDR3. Germline V gene lookup returns CDR1 SSHAT and CDR2 FNYEAQ (reference sequence). The J gene is TRBJ2-7, the V gene TRBV7-7, with 10 bases identical to TRBD1. The source was unstimulated CD8+ T cells sorted from spleen or lymph node cells, collected before intestinal transplant. This receptor was obtained from a human donor who received an intestinal transplant. CDR3 region: CASSPGQGGDYEQYF. Here the CDR3 DNA reads TGTGCTAGCAGCCCCGGACAGGGGGGGGACTACGAGCAGTACTTC.